This TCR beta chain was sequenced during a study of blood T cell repertoires in COVID-19. Study-level information: Samples representing acute and convalescent COVID-19 were sourced from the United States, Italy and Spain. Nucleic acid was either cDNA or gDNA, and it came from T cells, B-cell-depleted T cells, or PBMCs.

Assay: immunoSEQ multiplex PCR; the TCRdb copy retains only in-frame clones and omits some. The sample records about 260,000 clones, 70% to 85% being singletons. V dropped 8 bases and J dropped 9; count of bases not matched to a gene: 4. Germline CDR1 and CDR2: MDHEN and SYDVKM. The CDR3 runs 13 residues. The gene calls are TRBV28 and TRBJ2-1; 13 bases map to TRBD2. The receptor comes from an elderly woman with acute or convalescent COVID-19. Sample: peripheral blood. CDR3 DNA sequence: TGTGCCAGCCGGACTAGCGGGAGTGGTGAGCAGTTCTTC. Its translation is CASRTSGSGEQFF.